This TCR beta chain was captured in a study of blood T cell repertoires in COVID-19. Here immunoSEQ multiplex PCR was the method, and the copy in TCRdb shows in-frame clones only, minus some. The profile shows approximately 82,000 clones, 70% to 90% of them singletons. This clone occurred a few times. Sequenced sample: peripheral blood. The TCR comes from a woman in her 70s with active or convalescent COVID-19.

The CDR3: CASSQLKSSYEQYF. The CDR3 DNA reads as TGTGCCAGCAGCCAATTGAAGAGCTCCTACGAGCAGTACTTC. The genes are TRBV3-1 (or the pseudogene TRBV3-2) and TRBJ2-7; D remains unclear. Germline V lookup: CDR1 LGHDT, CDR2 YNNKEL (reference sequence). The CDR3 sequence is 14 residues long. The ends were cut back, 2 bases at V and 0 bases at J, with 8 bases in the middle.